These 8 T cell receptor beta chains share one sample of origin, sequenced in a study of CD4+ T cells in melanoma. Assay: immunoSEQ multiplex PCR; the TCRdb copy retains only in-frame clones and omits some. This table holds about 16,000 clones, about 72% found once. The sample comprised cells from a culture (not recorded whether cultured in vitro). These receptors were obtained from a human donor with melanoma.

This clone was detected once. This chain links TRBV5-1 with TRBJ2-1; TRBD2 matches 9 bases. Trimming removed 0 bases from V and 7 bases from J; junction bases left unmatched: 8. CDR1 is SGHRS, CDR2 YFSETQ, per germline. The CDR3 has 16 residues. CDR3 bases: TGCGCCAGCAGCTTGGAAGGGGCGGGGGGGAGGAATGAGCAGTTCTTC. Translation: CASSLEGAGGRNEQFF. Full variable domain (remainder filled in from reference TRBV5-1 and TRBJ2-1): KAGVTQTPRYLIKTRGQQVTLSCSPISGHRSVSWYQQTPGQGLQFLFEYFSETQRNKGNFPGRFSGRQFSNSRSEMNVSTLELGDSALYLCASSLEGAGGRNEQFFGPGTRLTVL.

The chain uses TRBV7-2 and TRBJ2-2, with 7 positions matching TRBD1. V shed 4 bases, J shed 5 bases, and the junction held 1 base outside the gene matches. Germline CDR1 SGHTA, CDR2 FQGNSA. The CDR3 is 13 residues long. CDR3 sequence: CASSSQGTGELFF. DNA of the CDR3: TGTGCCAGCAGCTCACAGGGGACCGGGGAGCTGTTTTTT.

The chain joins TRBV6-1 to TRBJ2-1, with 7 bases aligning to TRBD2. J gave up 3 bases and V 7 bases, and 9 bases lay outside the gene matches. Germline V gene sequence: CDR1 MNHNS, CDR2 SASEGT. CDR3 length: 15 amino acids. As DNA, the CDR3 is TGTGCCAGCAACATGGGCGGGGGAGGCTACAATGAGCAGTTCTTC. Its translation: CASNMGGGGYNEQFF.

This clone was detected a few times. The chain has TRBV7-8 and TRBJ1-2, with 7 nucleotides matching TRBD1. The CDR3 length is 13 residues. The germline CDR1 and CDR2 sequences are SGHVS and FQNEAQ. J gave up 2 bases and V 4 bases, and 1 base lay outside the gene matches. DNA for the CDR3: TGTGCCAGCAGCTGGGGACAGAACTATGGCTACACCTTC. Translation gives CASSWGQNYGYTF. Together with reference TRBV7-8 and TRBJ1-2, the CDR3 gives the full variable domain: GAGVSQSPRYKVAKRGQDVALRCDPISGHVSLFWYQQALGQGPEFLTYFQNEAQLDKSGLPSDRFFAERPEGSVSTLKIQRTQQEDSAVYLCASSWGQNYGYTFGSGTRLTVV.

This clone appeared once. This chain uses TRBV5-5 with TRBJ1-1; D remains ambiguous. CDR3 length equals 15 residues. Deletions cut 2 bases from V and 0 bases from J, with 11 bases between. Looked up from germline, CDR1 is SGHKS and CDR2 is YYEKEE (reference sequence). Here the CDR3 reads CASSFSSILNTEAFF. DNA for the CDR3: TGTGCCAGCAGCTTCTCCAGCATATTGAACACTGAAGCTTTCTTT. The full variable domain, its missing parts supplied by reference TRBV5-5 and TRBJ1-1, is DAGVTQSPTHLIKTRGQQVTLRCSPISGHKSVSWYQQVLGQGPQFIFQYYEKEERGRGNFPDRFSARQFPNYSSELNVNALLLGDSALYLCASSFSSILNTEAFFGQGTRLTVV.

The genes are TRBV6-6 and TRBJ2-7; D not certain. Trimming pared 5 bases from V and 4 bases from J, leaving 9 bases between. Germline lookup yields CDR1 MNHNY and CDR2 SVGAGI (reference sequence). This CDR3 contains 12 residues. The CDR3 sequence: CASSPRPYEQYF. The CDR3 DNA follows: TGTGCCAGCAGTCCCCGACCGTACGAGCAGTACTTC.

The rearrangement links TRBV7-3 to TRBJ2-3, with 10 bases lining up with TRBD2. Germline V lookup: CDR1 SGHTA, CDR2 FQGTGA. This CDR3 comprises 14 residues. Trimming took 0 bases from V and 6 from J; bases not matched to a gene: 0. As DNA, the CDR3 is TGTGCCAGCAGCTTAACAGCGGGGGGGGATACGCAGTATTTT. This sequence encodes CASSLTAGGDTQYF.

The rearrangement links TRBV5-1 to TRBJ1-5; 11 bases agree with TRBD1. In germline, CDR1 is SGHRS, CDR2 YFSETQ. V lost 3 bases and J lost 1; bases outside the gene matches: 0. This CDR3 region has 15 residues. CDR3 sequence reads: CASSWTGGSNQPQHF. The CDR3, as DNA: TGCGCCAGCAGCTGGACAGGGGGCAGCAATCAGCCCCAGCATTTT.